Listed below are T cell receptor beta chains from one sample, sequenced in a study of shared clonotypes between healthy human individuals. The repertoire was sequenced with immunoSEQ multiplex PCR; TCRdb's copy has only in-frame clones and lacks some. The table includes 2.5 million or so clones, around 90% detected once. The sample was naive CD4+ T cells sorted from blood. Receptor source: a man aged 18 to 29 in good health. Both conserved end residues are part of each CDR3. A D gene is named only where the DNA matches it firmly. Clone size is given for some rows only: seen once, a few or many times, or a class if the clone is expanded.

v_gene	d_gene	j_gene	abundance	CDR3aa	CDR3nt
TRBV30	TRBD1	TRBJ1-4	NA	CAQRRTGNEKLFF	TGTGCCCAGAGGAGGACAGGGAACGAAAAACTGTTTTTT
TRBV11-3	NA	TRBJ2-3	NA	CASSPTPRGTVDTQYF	TGTGCCAGCAGCCCGACCCCCCGTGGCACTGTGGATACGCAGTATTTT
TRBV10-2	NA	TRBJ2-7	once	CASTPVGYEQYF	TGCGCCAGCACGCCGGTCGGCTACGAGCAGTACTTC
TRBV5-4	TRBD1	TRBJ1-6	few	CASSSAPGGTGGNSPLHF	TGTGCCAGCAGCTCCGCCCCAGGGGGGACAGGGGGAAATTCACCCCTCCACTTT
TRBV30	TRBD1	TRBJ1-4	NA	CALERQGAEKLFF	TGTGCCTTGGAACGGCAGGGGGCAGAAAAACTGTTTTTT
TRBV19	NA	TRBJ1-4	NA	CASTGRSGATNEKLFF	TGTGCCAGTACGGGCAGGTCAGGAGCAACTAATGAAAAACTGTTTTTT
TRBV7-2	NA	TRBJ2-5	NA	CASTLGPGETQYF	TGTGCCAGCACCTTGGGCCCGGGTGAGACCCAGTACTTC
TRBV2	TRBD2	TRBJ2-7	NA	CASKTSGRDEQYF	TGTGCCAGCAAAACTAGCGGGAGGGACGAGCAGTACTTC
TRBV4-1	TRBD2	TRBJ2-5	NA	CASSQVIGGLAGGETQYF	TGCGCCAGCAGCCAAGTGATTGGTGGGCTAGCGGGGGGGGAGACCCAGTACTTC
TRBV25-1	TRBD2	TRBJ2-3	NA	CASSGSGRKPDTQYF	TGTGCCAGCAGTGGTAGCGGGAGGAAGCCAGATACGCAGTATTTT
TRBV6-1	NA	TRBJ1-5	NA	CASSGQVSNQPQHF	TGTGCCAGCAGTGGACAGGTTAGCAATCAGCCCCAGCATTTT
TRBV6-5	TRBD1	TRBJ1-2	NA	CASSYSTGAYYGYTF	TGTGCCAGCAGTTACTCTACAGGGGCGTACTATGGCTACACCTTC
TRBV19	NA	TRBJ2-5	NA	CASSSFGAGREETQYF	TGTGCCAGTAGTTCTTTCGGAGCGGGCAGGGAAGAGACCCAGTACTTC
TRBV18	NA	TRBJ2-7	once	CASSPAGYEQYF	TGTGCCAGCTCACCGGCAGGTTACGAGCAGTACTTC
TRBV7-3	NA	TRBJ2-1	NA	CASSLNSQTNNEQFF	TGTGCCAGCAGCTTAAATAGCCAAACTAACAATGAGCAGTTCTTC
TRBV7-9	NA	TRBJ1-5	NA	CASSSDYSNQPQHF	TGTGCCAGCAGCTCAGACTATAGCAATCAGCCCCAGCATTTT
TRBV19	NA	TRBJ2-1	NA	CASSIHPELYDEQFF	TGTGCCAGTAGTATACATCCCGAGTTGTACGATGAGCAGTTCTTC
TRBV5-1	TRBD2	TRBJ2-3	NA	CASSWGTSGGDTQYF	TGCGCCAGCAGCTGGGGGACTAGCGGGGGAGATACGCAGTATTTT
TRBV19	NA	TRBJ2-6	NA	CASAGVGANVLTF	TGTGCCAGTGCAGGGGTTGGGGCCAACGTCCTGACTTTC
TRBV18	NA	TRBJ1-5	NA	CASSLADNQPQHF	TGTGCCAGCTCACTCGCGGACAATCAGCCCCAGCATTTT
TRBV6-5	NA	TRBJ1-1	NA	CASSRRGEDTEAFF	TGTGCCAGCAGCAGAAGGGGGGAGGACACTGAAGCTTTCTTT
TRBV7-9	NA	TRBJ1-2	NA	CASTGGAGGYTF	TGTGCCAGCACTGGGGGCGCGGGCGGCTACACCTTC
TRBV7-9	NA	TRBJ2-3	NA	CASRPRLVLATDTQYF	TGTGCCAGCAGGCCACGACTAGTCCTCGCCACAGATACGCAGTATTTT
TRBV7-9	NA	TRBJ1-2	once	CASSLSQTNYGYTF	TGTGCCAGCAGCTTAAGCCAGACTAACTATGGCTACACCTTC
TRBV6-5	TRBD1	TRBJ2-5	NA	CASKPGQGRGETQYF	TGTGCCAGCAAGCCGGGACAGGGCCGTGGAGAGACCCAGTACTTC
TRBV5-4	NA	TRBJ1-2	NA	CASSSAGNYGYTF	TGTGCCAGCAGCTCGGCAGGGAACTATGGCTACACCTTC
TRBV2	TRBD2	TRBJ2-7	NA	CASTGLAVIYEQYF	TGTGCCAGCACCGGACTAGCGGTTATCTACGAGCAGTACTTC
TRBV5-4	NA	TRBJ1-2	NA	CASSLVPVLPNYGYTF	TGTGCCAGCAGCTTGGTTCCGGTCCTACCGAACTATGGCTACACCTTC
TRBV7-2	NA	TRBJ2-5	NA	CASSSVYAGEETQYF	TGTGCCAGCAGCTCCGTTTATGCGGGCGAAGAGACCCAGTACTTC
TRBV4-2	NA	TRBJ2-1	NA	CASSQEYPGQQFF	TGTGCCAGCAGCCAAGAGTATCCGGGACAGCAGTTCTTC
TRBV27	TRBD1	TRBJ1-1	NA	CASSLQTGGFLKSTEAFF	TGTGCCAGCAGTTTACAGACAGGGGGCTTCCTAAAGTCAACTGAAGCTTTCTTT
TRBV6-5	TRBD2	TRBJ2-1	NA	CASSGGYTSYNEQFF	TGTGCCAGCAGCGGGGGGTACACTAGCTACAATGAGCAGTTCTTC
TRBV11-2	TRBD1	TRBJ2-7	NA	CASSPRDRLYEQYF	TGTGCCAGCAGCCCCCGGGACAGGCTTTACGAGCAGTACTTC